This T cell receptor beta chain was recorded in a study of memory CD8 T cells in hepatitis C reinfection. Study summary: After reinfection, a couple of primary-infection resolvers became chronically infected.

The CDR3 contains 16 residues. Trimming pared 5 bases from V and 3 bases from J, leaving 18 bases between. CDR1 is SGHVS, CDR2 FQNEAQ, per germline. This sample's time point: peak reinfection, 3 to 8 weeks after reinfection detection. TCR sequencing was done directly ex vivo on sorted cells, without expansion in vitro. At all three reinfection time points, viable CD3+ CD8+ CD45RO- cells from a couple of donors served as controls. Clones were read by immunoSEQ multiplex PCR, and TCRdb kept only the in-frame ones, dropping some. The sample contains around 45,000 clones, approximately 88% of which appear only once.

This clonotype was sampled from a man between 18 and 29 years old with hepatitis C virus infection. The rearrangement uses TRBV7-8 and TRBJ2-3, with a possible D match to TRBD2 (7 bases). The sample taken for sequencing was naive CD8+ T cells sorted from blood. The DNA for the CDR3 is TGTGCCAGCAGCCTCCGAGGGGGGGCCCCTACAGATACGCAGTATTTT. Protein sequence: CASSLRGGAPTDTQYF. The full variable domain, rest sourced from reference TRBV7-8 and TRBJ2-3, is GAGVSQSPRYKVAKRGQDVALRCDPISGHVSLFWYQQALGQGPEFLTYFQNEAQLDKSGLPSDRFFAERPEGSVSTLKIQRTQQEDSAVYLCASSLRGGAPTDTQYFGPGTRLTVL.